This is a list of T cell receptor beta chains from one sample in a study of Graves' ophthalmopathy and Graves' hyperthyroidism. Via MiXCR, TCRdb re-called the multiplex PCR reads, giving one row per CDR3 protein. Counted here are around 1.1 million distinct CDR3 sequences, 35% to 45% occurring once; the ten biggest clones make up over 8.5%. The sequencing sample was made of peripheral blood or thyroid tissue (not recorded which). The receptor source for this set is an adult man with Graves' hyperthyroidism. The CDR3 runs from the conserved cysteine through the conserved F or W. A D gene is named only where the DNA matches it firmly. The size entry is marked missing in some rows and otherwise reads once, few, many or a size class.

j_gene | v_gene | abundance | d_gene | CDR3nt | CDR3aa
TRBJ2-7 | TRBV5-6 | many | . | TGTGCCAGCAGCTCGATGACAGCGTCCTACGAGCAGTACTTC | CASSSMTASYEQYF
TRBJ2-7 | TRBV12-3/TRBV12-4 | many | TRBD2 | TGTGCCAGCAGAATTAGCGGGGCATTCTACGAGCAGTACTTC | CASRISGAFYEQYF
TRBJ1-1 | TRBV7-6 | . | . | TGTGCCAGCAGCTCCATGTTGAACACTGAAGCTTTCTTT | CASSSMLNTEAFF
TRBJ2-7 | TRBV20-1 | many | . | TGCAGTGCTAGTCTGTCCAACTACGAGCAGTACTTC | CSASLSNYEQYF
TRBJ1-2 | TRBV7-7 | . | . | TGTGCCAGCAGCCAGGGATCGTTGGGCTACACCTTC | CASSQGSLGYTF
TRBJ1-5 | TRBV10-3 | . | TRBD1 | TGTGCCATCAGTGAAGGGAGGACAGGGGGTCTGCCCCAGCATTTT | CAISEGRTGGLPQHF
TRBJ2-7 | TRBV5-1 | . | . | TGTGCCAGCTCACCACGACAAAAGGGCGAGCAGTACTTC | CASSPRQKGEQYF
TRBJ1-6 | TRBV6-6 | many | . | TGTGCCAGCAGTGAAAGGAACAGCCTACTCCACTTT | CASSERNSLLHF
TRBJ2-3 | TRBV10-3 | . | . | TGTGCCATCAGTGTATCCAGCGGAGGGGGGTTGAGCACAGATACGCAGTATTTT | CAISVSSGGGLSTDTQYF
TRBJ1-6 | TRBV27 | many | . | TGTGCCAACCATCCGGGACAAAAGGGATATAATTCACCCCTCCACTTT | CANHPGQKGYNSPLHF
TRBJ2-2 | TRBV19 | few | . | TGTGCCAGTTTTCAGGGGACGAACACCGGGGAGCTGTTTTTT | CASFQGTNTGELFF
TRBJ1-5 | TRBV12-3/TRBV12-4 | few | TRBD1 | TGTGCCAGCAGTCCAGGCGAACAGGGGGCAAGCAATCAGCCCCAGCATTTT | CASSPGEQGASNQPQHF
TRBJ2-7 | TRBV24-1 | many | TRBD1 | TGTGCCACCAGTGATTCAGGGGGCTACGAGCAGTACTTC | CATSDSGGYEQYF
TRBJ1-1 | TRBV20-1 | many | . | TGCAGTGGCGTTAGGGGAAACACTGAAGCTTTCTTT | CSGVRGNTEAFF
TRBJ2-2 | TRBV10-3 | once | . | TGTGCCAGCAGTGAACAGGGTTCAAGGACCGGGGAGCTGTTTTTT | CASSEQGSRTGELFF
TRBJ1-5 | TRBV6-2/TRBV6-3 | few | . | TGTGCCAGCACCGACCGCGATAGCAATCAGCCCCAGCATTTT | CASTDRDSNQPQHF
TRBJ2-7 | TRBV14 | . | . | TGTGCCAGCAGCCAAGATACAGAGTACGAGCAGTACTTC | CASSQDTEYEQYF
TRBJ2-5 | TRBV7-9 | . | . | TGTGCCAGCAGCTTAGGCCAGTCTAATCAAGAGACCCAGTACTTC | CASSLGQSNQETQYF
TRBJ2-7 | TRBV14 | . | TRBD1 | TGTGCCAGCAGTCGACAGGGGAAGGCGGGCTCCTACGAGCAGTACTTC | CASSRQGKAGSYEQYF
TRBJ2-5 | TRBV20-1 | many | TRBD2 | TGCAGTGCACGTACTAGCGTTGTCAGAGAGACCCAGTACTTC | CSARTSVVRETQYF
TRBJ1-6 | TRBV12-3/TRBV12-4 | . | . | TGTGCCAGCGCCCCCCCCCCAAAAAATTCACCCCTCCACTTT | CASAPPPKNSPLHF
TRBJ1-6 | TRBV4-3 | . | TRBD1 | TGCGCCAGCAGCCAGGTGCCGGGACAGGGGAATTCACCCCTCCACTTT | CASSQVPGQGNSPLHF
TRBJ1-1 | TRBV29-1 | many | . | TGCAGCGTTGAAGCCACTGACAAGGTTGAAGCTTTCTTT | CSVEATDKVEAFF
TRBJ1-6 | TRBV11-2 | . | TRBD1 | TGTGCCAGCAGCCCCGGGGACAGGGCGGATAATTCACCCCTCCACTTT | CASSPGDRADNSPLHF
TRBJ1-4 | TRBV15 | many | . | TGTGCCACCAGCTCCCGTGGGGGGGGCGTTGAAAAACTGTTTTTT | CATSSRGGGVEKLFF
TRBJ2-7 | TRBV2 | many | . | TGTGCCAGCAGTGAAACGGACGGAGAAGAGCAGTACTTC | CASSETDGEEQYF
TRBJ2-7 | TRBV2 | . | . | TGTGCCAGCGTACAGGAGATGTCTGACTACGAGCAGTACTTC | CASVQEMSDYEQYF
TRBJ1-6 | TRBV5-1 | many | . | TGCGCCAGCAGCTACCAGGGACTATCCAGCTCCTATAATTCACCCCTCCACTTT | CASSYQGLSSSYNSPLHF
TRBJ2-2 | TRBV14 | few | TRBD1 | TGTGCCAGCAGCCAAATTTCGGGACAGGTGAACACCGGGGAGCTGTTTTTT | CASSQISGQVNTGELFF
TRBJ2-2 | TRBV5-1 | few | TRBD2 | TGCGCCAGCAGCTTTAGGACTAGCGGGGAACCCGGGGAGCTGTTTTTT | CASSFRTSGEPGELFF
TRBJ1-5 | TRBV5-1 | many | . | TGCGCCAGCAGCTTGGTCAGTGCCAATCAGCCCCAGCATTTT | CASSLVSANQPQHF
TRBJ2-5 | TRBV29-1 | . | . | TGCAGCGTGGGGGGTCGCGGGACAAACCAAGAGACCCAGTACTTC | CSVGGRGTNQETQYF
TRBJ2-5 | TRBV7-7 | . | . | TGTGCTAGCAGCTTACAGATTACGGAGACCCAGTACTTC | CASSLQITETQYF
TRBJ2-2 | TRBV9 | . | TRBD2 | TGTGCCAGCAGCGTATCCGGGACTAGCGTACCCGGGGAGTTGTTTTTT | CASSVSGTSVPGELFF
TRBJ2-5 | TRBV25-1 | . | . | TGTGCCAGCAGTGAATATCTCCTAGCCGAAGAGACCCAGTACTTC | CASSEYLLAEETQYF
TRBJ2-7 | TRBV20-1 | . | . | TGCAGTGCTAGGGAGGGGGGCGTCCCCTACGAGCAGTACTTC | CSAREGGVPYEQYF
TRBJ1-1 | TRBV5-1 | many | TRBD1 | TGCGCCAGCAGCAGCGGGACAGGGGGCATGAACACTGAAGCTTTCTTT | CASSSGTGGMNTEAFF
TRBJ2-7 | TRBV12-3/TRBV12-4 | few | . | TGTGCCGCCGCAAAGCGAGACGGCGTTTACGAGCAGTACTTC | CAAAKRDGVYEQYF
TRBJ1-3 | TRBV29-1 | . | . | TGCAGCGTGCCCCCGCCAGGCAGAGACACCATATATTTT | CSVPPPGRDTIYF
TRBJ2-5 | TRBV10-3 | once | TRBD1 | TGTGCCATCAGCAGGGGACAGGGGGTTGGCGAGACCCAGTACTTC | CAISRGQGVGETQYF
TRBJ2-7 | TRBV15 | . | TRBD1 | TGTGCCACCAGCAGAGGAAGAGACAGGGTCTCCTACGAGCAGTACTTC | CATSRGRDRVSYEQYF
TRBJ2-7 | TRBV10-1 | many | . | TGCGCCAGCAGTGACGGGGCAGAGCAGTACTTC | CASSDGAEQYF